This T cell receptor (beta chain) is drawn from a study of T-cell memory formation after mild COVID-19. The CDR3 is 14 residues long. The V end lost 1 base, the J end lost 9 bases, and 16 bases lay between the germline ends. Germline CDR1 reads LNHNV; CDR2 reads YYDKDF (reference sequence). TCRdb independently ran MiXCR on the 5' RACE reads; one entry per CDR3 protein. The table includes about half a million distinct CDR3 sequences, 18% detected once. The sample comprised PBMCs or a T cell subset sorted from them (not recorded which). J is TRBJ2-7 and V is TRBV15; the D gene could be TRBD1 or TRBD2 (5 bases each). The clonotype comes from an adult woman who had mild COVID-19 (a few samples of this study predate the infection). Cell type and time point are not known. CDR3 amino acids: CATSRGGEQSTQYF. The CDR3 nucleotides read TGTGCCACCAGCAGAGGAGGGGAACAGAGTACGCAGTACTTC. Supplemented by reference TRBV15 and TRBJ2-7, the full variable domain reads DAMVIQNPRYQVTQFGKPVTLSCSQTLNHNVMYWYQQKSSQAPKLLFHYYDKDFNNEADTPDNFQSRRPNTSFCFLDIRSPGLGDTAMYLCATSRGGEQSTQYFGPGTRLTVT.